The 9 T cell receptor beta chains listed next were all sequenced from one sample in a study of STAT3 mutations in large granular lymphocyte leukemia. This table comes from immunoSEQ multiplex PCR, and its TCRdb copy is limited to in-frame clones, with some not included. The sample carries around 4,200 clones, around 83% recorded once. Study observations and caveats: At least one immunodominant TCR beta clonotype appeared in every T-cell large granular lymphocyte leukemia patient.

No cognate antigen is known for these TCRs. The sample taken for sequencing was peripheral blood mononuclear cells. Receptor source: a man between 40 and 49 years old with T-cell large granular lymphocyte leukemia. Some clones in this sample may be carry-over from other donors' samples.

The chain combines TRBV27 with TRBJ2-5; D remains unclear. Deletions cut 5 bases from V and 4 bases from J, with 17 bases between. The length of the CDR3 is 15 residues. The germline gives CDR1 MNHEY, CDR2 SMNVEV (reference sequence). This CDR3 reads CASSPRYGLGETQYF. As DNA, the CDR3 is TGTGCCAGCAGTCCCAGGTATGGGCTAGGAGAGACCCAGTACTTC.

A few counts support this clone. The chain is built from TRBV27 and TRBJ2-3; D gene ambiguous. The CDR3 loop spans 15 amino acids. Germline V gene lookup returns CDR1 MNHEY and CDR2 SMNVEV (reference sequence). V was cut by 0 bases and J by 4 bases, with 11 bases left in between. CDR3 residues: CASSLSRVSADTQYF. CDR3 nucleotides: TGTGCCAGCAGTTTATCAAGAGTTTCAGCAGATACGCAGTATTTT.

The chain couples TRBV6-4 to TRBJ2-1; a weak D match, TRBD2 (6 bases). CDR1 is MRHNA and CDR2 is SNTAGT in the germline V gene. CDR3 size: 15 residues. Trimming took 6 bases from V and 5 from J, leaving 17 bases between them. CDR3 coding DNA: TGTGCCAGCAGCTCCACAACAGCGGGCAACAATGAGCAGTTCTTC. Translated, it gives CASSSTTAGNNEQFF.

The genes are TRBV4-3 and TRBJ1-4; D not resolved. The V end lost 2 bases, the J end lost 8 bases, and 15 bases lay between the germline ends. CDR1 and CDR2 (germline): LGHNA, YSLEER. The CDR3 spans 15 residues. The DNA for the CDR3 is TGCGCCAGCAGCCAATCCTACGGAAATTCGGAAAAACTGTTTTTT. It codes for CASSQSYGNSEKLFF.

The J gene is TRBJ2-3, the V gene TRBV4-1; 8 bases match TRBD2. The germline V gene has CDR1 MGHRA and CDR2 YSYEKL. The CDR3 has 17 residues. Germline trimming cut 4 bases from V and 0 bases from J; bases unmatched to any gene: 9. The CDR3 DNA reads as TGCGCCAGCAGCCCTCGGGGTAGCGGGGCTAGCACAGATACGCAGTATTTT. As protein: CASSPRGSGASTDTQYF.

This clone occurred a few times. The rearrangement uses TRBV28 and TRBJ2-4; 8 bases fit TRBD1. The V gene's germline CDR1 is MDHEN and CDR2 SYDVKM. The CDR3 has 17 amino acids. The V and J ends lost 2 bases and 6 bases, in that order; junction bases with no gene match: 12. The CDR3 DNA sequence: TGTGCCAGCAGTTTAATCTCGGCAGGGGGCGCGCGAAACATTCAGTACTTC. This codes for CASSLISAGGARNIQYF.

V is TRBV14 and J is TRBJ2-5; the D gene is possibly TRBD2 (5 bases). In germline, CDR1 is SGHDN, CDR2 FVKESK. Trimming left V 5 bases short and J 5 bases short, with 12 bases between. The CDR3 consists of 13 residues. CDR3 protein: CASSLTERETQYF. The DNA of the CDR3 is TGTGCCAGCAGCTTGACGGAGCGGGAGACCCAGTACTTC.

This rearrangement joins TRBV2 to TRBJ2-7; D is uncertain. The CDR3 totals 13 residues. V lost 1 base and J lost 9, with 13 bases in between. Germline V lookup: CDR1 SNHLY, CDR2 FYNNEI. The chain's CDR3 is CASSEGRTAVQYF. CDR3 in DNA: TGTGCCAGCAGTGAAGGTAGGACGGCGGTGCAGTACTTC. The full variable domain, its missing parts supplied by reference TRBV2 and TRBJ2-7, is EPEVTQTPSHQVTQMGQEVILRCVPISNHLYFYWYRQILGQKVEFLVSFYNNEISEKSEIFDDQFSVERPDGSNFTLKIRSTKLEDSAMYFCASSEGRTAVQYFGPGTRLTVT.

The J gene is TRBJ2-3, the V gene TRBV18, with 11 bases identical to TRBD1. CDR1 is KGHSH, CDR2 LQKENI, per germline. With 3 bases clipped from V and 5 bases from J, the junction kept 4 bases outside the gene matches. The CDR3 is made up of 15 amino acids. The CDR3 sequence: CASSPDRGHQDTQYF. The CDR3 nucleotides read TGTGCCAGCTCACCGGACAGGGGGCATCAAGATACGCAGTATTTT. The whole variable domain, remainder taken from reference TRBV18 and TRBJ2-3, is NAGVMQNPRHLVRRRGQEARLRCSPMKGHSHVYWYRQLPEEGLKFMVYLQKENIIDESGMPKERFSAEFPKEGPSILRIQQVVRGDSAAYFCASSPDRGHQDTQYFGPGTRLTVL.